What follows is one T cell receptor (beta chain) and its context. Its antigen is unknown. Germline V CDR1 and CDR2: SEHNR, FQNEAQ (reference sequence). Trimming left V 2 bases short and J 0 bases short, with 8 bases between. There are 16 residues in the CDR3. The data originate from a study of T cell responses to AZD1222 COVID-19 vaccine. Regarding the study as a whole: Clonal diversity may have been underestimated, and the donors were mostly white British, with more females than males.

Using immunoSEQ multiplex PCR, the repertoire was profiled, and TCRdb retains in-frame clones only, with some absent. The top ten clones hold 20% to 30% of a sample with around 65,000 clones, 81% of them seen once. The material sequenced was peripheral blood, taken 28 days after the second AZD1222 dose. The rearrangement uses TRBV7-9 and TRBJ1-6; D possibly corresponds to TRBD1 (5 bases). The source is an adult who received the AZD1222 COVID-19 vaccine. The CDR3 protein is CASSLSGSSYNSPLHF. Written as DNA, the CDR3 is TGTGCCAGCAGCTTATCAGGGAGCTCCTATAATTCACCCCTCCACTTT.